This paragraph reports one T cell receptor (beta chain). Sample time point: pre-reinfection, 55 to 20 weeks before reinfection detection. TCR sequencing was done directly ex vivo on sorted cells, without expansion in vitro. The ends lost 4 bases at V and 6 bases at J; junction bases unmatched: 4. CDR1 is SGHTA, CDR2 FQGNSA, per germline. The CDR3 runs 15 residues. Libraries were prepared by immunoSEQ multiplex PCR; TCRdb keeps only in-frame clonotypes and omits some of them. The sample yields just over 50,000 clones, 89% seen once. The sample comes from a study of memory CD8 T cells in hepatitis C reinfection. Whole-study context: A couple of donors cleared primary HCV but became chronic after reinfection.

Sequencing input: naive CD8+ T cells sorted from blood. This sequence was found in a man aged 18 to 30 with hepatitis C virus infection. This chain uses TRBV7-2 with TRBJ2-1, with TRBD2 matching 12 bases. The CDR3 bases are TGTGCCAGCAGCTGGCTAGCGGGGGGGCGCAATGAGCAGTTCTTC. It yields the protein CASSWLAGGRNEQFF.